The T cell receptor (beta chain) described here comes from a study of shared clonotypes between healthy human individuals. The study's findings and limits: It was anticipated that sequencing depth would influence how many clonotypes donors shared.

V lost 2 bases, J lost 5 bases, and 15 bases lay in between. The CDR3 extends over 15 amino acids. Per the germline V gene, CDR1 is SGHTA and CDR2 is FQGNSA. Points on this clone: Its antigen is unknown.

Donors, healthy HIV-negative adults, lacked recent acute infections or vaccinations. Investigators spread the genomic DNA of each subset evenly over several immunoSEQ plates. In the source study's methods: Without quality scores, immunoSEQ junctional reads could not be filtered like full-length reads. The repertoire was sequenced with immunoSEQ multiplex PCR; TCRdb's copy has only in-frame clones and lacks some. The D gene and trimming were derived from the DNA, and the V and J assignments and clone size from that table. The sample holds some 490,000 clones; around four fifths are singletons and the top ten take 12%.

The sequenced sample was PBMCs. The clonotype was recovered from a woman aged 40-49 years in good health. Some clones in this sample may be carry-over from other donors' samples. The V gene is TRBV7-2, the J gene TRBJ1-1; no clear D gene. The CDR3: CASSLSLGPWTEAFF. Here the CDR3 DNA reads TGTGCCAGCAGCTTATCCCTGGGTCCGTGGACTGAAGCTTTCTTT.